Detailed here is one TCR beta chain. Its antigen is unidentified. TCRdb's table, derived via immunoSEQ multiplex PCR, lists solely in-frame clones and lacks some. This sample has fewer than 85,000 clones, with 83% found just once. These data come from a study of OX40 agonist ivuxolimab in advanced cancers. Study-level background: Prior anti-PD-1, anti-PD-L1 or anti-CTLA-4 therapy was allowed; around 40% had some.

Study-level results: Clonal expansion from baseline to week 6 occurred in both CD4+ and CD8+ T cells.

V dropped 4 bases and J dropped 6 bases, with 18 bases sitting between them. Looked up from germline, CDR1 is SGDLS and CDR2 is YYNGEE. CDR3 length equals 15 residues. The rearrangement joins TRBV9 to TRBJ2-3, with D perhaps matching TRBD1 (6 bases). The source was CD4+ or CD8+ T cells sorted from blood, collected in a trial of the OX40 agonist ivuxolimab. The TCR sequence derives from an adult with an advanced solid tumor such as melanoma, head and neck, liver or kidney cancer. CDR3 residues: CASSLLPTTGDTQYF. The CDR3 DNA follows: TGTGCCAGCAGCCTCCTTCCGACCACAGGGGATACGCAGTATTTT.